This TCR beta chain came from a study of T cell repertoires in cytomegalovirus infection. Regarding the study as a whole: Cumulative public TCR beta family frequency identified carriers of CMV plus the relevant HLA. Dominant in the ex vivo response were TCR beta clonotypes restricted by HLA-C and specific for CMV.

A note on this clonotype: Its cognate antigen is unknown.

MiXCR was run by TCRdb on the reads, yielding one entry per CDR3 protein. There are 300,000 or so distinct CDR3 sequences in the sample; just under 25% occur only once, and roughly 15% lies in the top ten. V dropped 4 bases and J dropped 4 bases, with 11 bases sitting between them. Per germline, CDR1 SNHLY and CDR2 FYNNEI. This CDR3 has 13 amino acids. The sequence was obtained from a human donor in good health (CMV status not recorded). Some clones in this sample may be carry-over from other donors' samples. The chain employs TRBV2 and TRBJ2-7; TRBD1 might be the D (6 bases). This material consisted of cultured PBMCs, taken from culture after CMV antigen stimulation. CDR3 region: CASSVGQQYEQYF. The CDR3 region has the DNA TGTGCCAGCAGTGTAGGACAGCAGTACGAGCAGTACTTC.